The clone carrying this T cell receptor (beta chain) was picked up one time. This sample is part of a study of blood T cell repertoires in COVID-19. Study details: The United States, Italy and Spain provided the acute and convalescent COVID-19 samples. T cells, B-cell-depleted T cells, or PBMCs supplied cDNA or gDNA.

The CDR3 runs 13 residues. The junction had 0 bases not matched to a gene; V was cut back by 5 bases and J by 4 bases. Germline values: CDR1 SGHNT, CDR2 YENEEA. This table comes from immunoSEQ multiplex PCR, and its TCRdb copy is limited to in-frame clones, with some not included. The table records about 34,000 clones, 88% of them present only once. Sequenced material: peripheral blood. The V and J genes are TRBV11-3 and TRBJ2-2; 8 positions match TRBD2. The receptor was isolated from a human donor with active COVID-19. The donor label of this sample is uncertain. The CDR3 sequence is CASSRGGTGELFF. DNA for the CDR3: TGTGCCAGCAGCCGGGGGGGCACCGGGGAGCTGTTTTTT.